The subject of this entry is one T cell receptor (beta chain). Its antigen is unidentified. In the PCR, 60 Vbeta and 13 Jbeta primers were used. The data were produced by immunoSEQ multiplex PCR, yet TCRdb's version contains in-frame clones alone and is incomplete. The sample consists of 200,000 to 250,000 clones, about 80% of them appearing once. This entry is derived from a study of cytomegalovirus exposure and HLA in healthy donors. Findings and limits, study-wide: Sequencing likely caused a cluster of highly shared sequence variants. DRB1 had the most TCR associations and HLA-C the fewest, a later analysis found, with rates varying by HLA locus. TCR beta V- and J-gene trimming was later associated with a missense DCLRE1C variant.

The V gene end was trimmed by 0 bases and the J gene end by 2 bases; junction bases not matched to a gene: 23. The CDR3 sequence is 21 residues long. Germline assignment: CDR1 SGHRS and CDR2 YFSETQ. The source material was PBMCs. This receptor was taken from a girl aged 5 to 17 in good health and CMV-seronegative. The chain joins TRBV5-1 to TRBJ2-7; 7 bases map to TRBD1. CDR3 DNA: TGCGCCAGCAGCTTGGCCCCCCTGTCAAGGGGGCCAGGTACGAGCCCCTACGAGCAGTACTTC. This gives the protein CASSLAPLSRGPGTSPYEQYF.